The 8 T cell receptor beta chains below were found in one sample sequenced in a study of blood T cell repertoires in COVID-19. TCRdb's copy holds only in-frame clones and misses some; the assay was immunoSEQ multiplex PCR. The table lists around 62,000 clones, approximately 88% of them singletons. The sequenced material came from peripheral blood. These receptors all come from a human donor in a cohort sampled during active COVID-19.

V usage is TRBV9 and J usage is TRBJ2-1; tentative D call: TRBD2 (6 bases). CDR3 length: 15 amino acids. Germline CDR1 SGDLS, CDR2 YYNGEE. The V gene lost 5 bases and the J gene lost 7 bases, with 19 bases spanning the gap. The CDR3: CASRDNGGGGNEQFF. The CDR3, as DNA: TGTGCCAGCAGAGACAACGGGGGAGGTGGGAATGAGCAGTTCTTC.

This chain connects TRBV7-9 to TRBJ2-5; 10 positions match TRBD1. Unmatched junction bases numbered 1, after V lost 5 bases and J lost 4 bases. Germline CDR1 is SEHNR and CDR2 is FQNEAQ (reference sequence). CDR3 length: 13 residues. The CDR3 DNA follows: TGTGCCAGCAGCAGGGACAGGGGAGAGACCCAGTACTTC. Protein sequence: CASSRDRGETQYF.

The rearrangement joins TRBV13 to TRBJ2-1, with 11 bases lining up with TRBD2. Germline CDR1 PRHDT, CDR2 FYEKMQ (reference sequence). V shed 4 bases, J shed 6 bases, and the junction held 8 bases outside the gene matches. This CDR3 contains 16 residues. The CDR3 bases are TGTGCCAGCAGCTCGACTAGCGGGATGGCAGGCAATGAGCAGTTCTTC. Translated: CASSSTSGMAGNEQFF.

The chain has TRBV30 and TRBJ2-3; 8 bases match TRBD2. Trimming cost V 3 bases and J 6 bases; bases outside gene matches: 14. Germline V gene sequence: CDR1 GTSNPN, CDR2 SVGIG (reference sequence). CDR3 length equals 16 residues. CDR3 sequence reads: CAWRRGGGGRRDTQYF. As DNA, the CDR3 is TGTGCCTGGAGGAGAGGTGGCGGGGGGAGGCGTGATACGCAGTATTTT.

CDR3 coding DNA: TGTGCCAGCAGCGTATCACCCTCGAGCTCCTACGAGCAGTACTTC. Its protein product is CASSVSPSSSYEQYF. The chain joins TRBV9 to TRBJ2-7; D unclear. The germline CDR1 and CDR2 sequences are SGDLS and YYNGEE. This CDR3 is 15 amino acids long. The V end lost 1 base, the J end lost 0 bases, and 11 bases lay between the germline ends. Full variable domain (rest looked up from reference TRBV9 and TRBJ2-7): DSGVTQTPKHLITATGQRVTLRCSPRSGDLSVYWYQQSLDQGLQFLIQYYNGEERAKGNILERFSAQQFPDLHSELNLSSLELGDSALYFCASSVSPSSSYEQYFGPGTRLTVT.

J is TRBJ2-7 and V is TRBV28; 8 bases align to TRBD2. J lost 5 bases, V lost 3 bases, and 3 bases had no gene match. CDR3 size: 13 residues. Germline CDR1 and CDR2: MDHEN and SYDVKM. The CDR3 bases are TGTGCCAGCAGTTTTAGCGGGACGAACGAGCAGTACTTC. Its protein product is CASSFSGTNEQYF.

The CDR3 region has the DNA TGTGCCAGCAGCTCCTCCGGCACTGAAGCTTTCTTT. Amino acids: CASSSSGTEAFF. The V gene is TRBV11-2, the J gene TRBJ1-1; D ambiguous. Trimming cost V 4 bases and J 4 bases, with 7 bases left between them. The CDR3 is 12 amino acids. The germline V gene encodes CDR1 SGHAT and CDR2 FQNNGV.

J is TRBJ1-2 and V is TRBV29-1; no definite D call. Trimming left V 4 bases short and J 7 bases short, with 13 bases between. Germline CDR1 SQVTM, CDR2 ANQGSEA. The CDR3 covers 12 residues. CDR3 loop: CSVVGSSGGYTF. The DNA for the CDR3 is TGCAGCGTTGTGGGGAGTTCGGGTGGCTACACCTTC.